What follows is one T cell receptor beta chain and its context. This entry comes from a study of tumour-infiltrating T cells in Burkitt lymphoma. The wider study: This cohort included all epidemiological subtypes of Burkitt lymphoma.

Libraries were prepared by immunoSEQ multiplex PCR; TCRdb keeps only in-frame clonotypes and omits some of them. Of more than 40,000 clones in the sample, around a third were seen once. The CDR3 consists of 13 residues. Deletions cut 11 bases from V and 0 bases from J, with 14 bases between. CDR1 and CDR2 (germline): ENHRY, SYGVKD. The sequence was obtained from a human donor with Burkitt lymphoma. J is TRBJ2-7 and V is TRBV10-3; D remains ambiguous. The specimen was tumor tissue. CDR3 protein: CASTPTLSYEQYF. In DNA, the CDR3 is TGTGCCTCCACCCCCACACTCTCCTACGAGCAGTACTTC.